This paragraph covers one T cell receptor (beta chain) sequence. Germline V gene lookup returns CDR1 MGHDK and CDR2 SYGVNS. This CDR3 contains 12 residues. The trim removed 6 bases at V and 7 bases at J, leaving 4 bases unmatched. The sample is drawn from a study of blood T cell repertoires in COVID-19. Here immunoSEQ multiplex PCR was the method, and the copy in TCRdb shows in-frame clones only, minus some. The table shows some 120,000 clones, with 75% to 90% occurring only once. This chain joins TRBV25-1 and TRBJ1-2; TRBD1 agrees at 8 bases. This clonotype was sampled from a man between 65 and 79 years old with active or convalescent COVID-19. The specimen sequenced was peripheral blood. The CDR3 is CASSQGAGGYTF. In DNA form, the CDR3 reads TGTGCCAGCAGCCAGGGGGCGGGTGGCTACACCTTC.